This T cell receptor beta chain was sequenced for a study of blood T cell repertoires in COVID-19. Overall study: The study drew acute and convalescent COVID-19 samples from the United States, Italy and Spain. Nucleic acid was either cDNA or gDNA, and it came from T cells, B-cell-depleted T cells, or PBMCs.

Study processing details: Scientists estimated how many nucleated cells there were by amplifying reference gene primers. The protocol was immunoSEQ multiplex PCR, while the TCRdb copy is restricted to in-frame clones and leaves out a portion. V, J and clone size are those of that table, while D and trimming were read from the DNA. The sample contains approximately 80,000 clones, around 83% of which appear only once. Trimming shortened V by 3 bases and J by 1 base, and 6 bases separated the two germline ends. Germline V lookup: CDR1 LGHNT, CDR2 FRNRAP. This CDR3 has 13 residues. The chain links TRBV12-5 to TRBJ1-1, with no clear D. The TCR comes from a woman in her seventies with acute or convalescent COVID-19. Material: peripheral blood. The CDR3 reads CASGLRENTEAFF. CDR3 DNA: TGTGCTAGTGGTTTACGGGAGAACACTGAAGCTTTCTTT.